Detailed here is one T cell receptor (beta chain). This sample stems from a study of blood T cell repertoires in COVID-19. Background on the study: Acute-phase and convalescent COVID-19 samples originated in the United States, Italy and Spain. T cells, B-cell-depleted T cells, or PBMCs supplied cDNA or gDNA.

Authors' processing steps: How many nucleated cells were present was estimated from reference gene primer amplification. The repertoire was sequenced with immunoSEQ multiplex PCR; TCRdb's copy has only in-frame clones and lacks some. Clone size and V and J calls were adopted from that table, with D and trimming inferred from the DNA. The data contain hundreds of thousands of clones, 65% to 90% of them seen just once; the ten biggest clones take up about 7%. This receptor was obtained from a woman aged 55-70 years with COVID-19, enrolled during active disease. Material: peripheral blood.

CDR3 sequence: CASRGANQPQHF. CDR3 coding DNA: TGTGCCAGCAGGGGGGCTAATCAGCCCCAGCATTTT. This chain links TRBV6-6 with TRBJ1-5, with a tentative D call TRBD1 (6 bases). CDR3 length equals 12 residues. Germline V lookup: CDR1 MNHNY, CDR2 SVGAGI (reference sequence). With 6 bases removed from V and 4 bases from J, the gap between germline ends came to 7 bases.